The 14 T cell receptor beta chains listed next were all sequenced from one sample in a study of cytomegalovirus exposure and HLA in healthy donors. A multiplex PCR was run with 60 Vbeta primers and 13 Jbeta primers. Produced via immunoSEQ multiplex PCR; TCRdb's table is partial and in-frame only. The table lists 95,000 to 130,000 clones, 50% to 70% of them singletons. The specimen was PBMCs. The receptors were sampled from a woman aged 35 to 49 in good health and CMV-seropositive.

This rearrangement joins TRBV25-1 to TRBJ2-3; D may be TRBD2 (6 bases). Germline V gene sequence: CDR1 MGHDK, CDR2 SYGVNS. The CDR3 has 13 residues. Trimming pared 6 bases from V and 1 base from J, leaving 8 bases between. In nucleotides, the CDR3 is TGTGCCAGCAGCGGGAGCGGCACAGATACGCAGTATTTT. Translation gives CASSGSGTDTQYF.

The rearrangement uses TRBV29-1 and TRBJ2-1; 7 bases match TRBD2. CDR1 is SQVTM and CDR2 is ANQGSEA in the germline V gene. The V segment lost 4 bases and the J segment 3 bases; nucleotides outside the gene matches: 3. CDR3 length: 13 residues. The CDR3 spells CSVGGGLYNEQFF. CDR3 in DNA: TGCAGCGTTGGGGGGGGACTCTACAATGAGCAGTTCTTC.

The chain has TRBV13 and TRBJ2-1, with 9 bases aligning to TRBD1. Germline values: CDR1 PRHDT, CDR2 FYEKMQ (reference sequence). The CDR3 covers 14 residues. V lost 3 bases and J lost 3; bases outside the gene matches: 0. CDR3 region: CASSLDRGYNEQFF. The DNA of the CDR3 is TGTGCCAGCAGCTTGGACAGGGGCTACAATGAGCAGTTCTTC.

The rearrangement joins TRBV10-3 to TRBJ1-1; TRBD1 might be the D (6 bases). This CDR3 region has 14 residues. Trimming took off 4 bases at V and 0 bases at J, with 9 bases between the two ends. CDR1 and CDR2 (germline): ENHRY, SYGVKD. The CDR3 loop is CAISAGALNTEAFF. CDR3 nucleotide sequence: TGTGCCATCAGTGCAGGGGCGCTGAACACTGAAGCTTTCTTT.

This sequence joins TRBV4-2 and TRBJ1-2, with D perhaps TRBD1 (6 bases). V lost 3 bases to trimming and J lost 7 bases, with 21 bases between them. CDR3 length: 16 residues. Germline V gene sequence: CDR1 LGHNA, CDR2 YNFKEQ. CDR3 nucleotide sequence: TGTGCCAGCAGCCAGCCGGTCGGTCTAAACAGGGCTGGCTACACCTTC. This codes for CASSQPVGLNRAGYTF.

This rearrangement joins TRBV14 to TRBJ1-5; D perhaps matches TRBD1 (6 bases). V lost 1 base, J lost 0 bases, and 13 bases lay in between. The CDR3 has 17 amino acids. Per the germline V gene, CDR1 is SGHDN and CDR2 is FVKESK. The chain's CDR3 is CASSQGGTNYSNQPQHF. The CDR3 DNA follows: TGTGCCAGCAGCCAAGGTGGGACAAATTATAGCAATCAGCCCCAGCATTTT.

This CDR3 is CASSQDGDYYGYTF. CDR3 nucleotides: TGCGCCAGCAGCCAAGATGGAGACTACTATGGCTACACCTTC. The chain couples TRBV4-1 to TRBJ1-2; D is uncertain. CDR3 length: 14 residues. CDR1 and CDR2 (germline): MGHRA, YSYEKL. V lost 0 bases and J lost 3, with 8 bases in between.

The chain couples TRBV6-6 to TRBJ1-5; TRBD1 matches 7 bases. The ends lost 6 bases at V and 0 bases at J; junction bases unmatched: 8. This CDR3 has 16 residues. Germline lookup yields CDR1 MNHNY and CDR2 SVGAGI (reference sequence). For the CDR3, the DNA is TGTGCCAGCAGGCCCGGGACAGAGCATAGCAATCAGCCCCAGCATTTT. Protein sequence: CASRPGTEHSNQPQHF.

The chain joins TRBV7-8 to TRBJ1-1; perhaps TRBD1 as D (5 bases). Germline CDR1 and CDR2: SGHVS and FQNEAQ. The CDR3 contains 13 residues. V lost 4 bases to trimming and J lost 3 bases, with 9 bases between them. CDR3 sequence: CASSWGGDTEAFF. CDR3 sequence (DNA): TGTGCCAGCAGCTGGGGGGGGGACACTGAAGCTTTCTTT.

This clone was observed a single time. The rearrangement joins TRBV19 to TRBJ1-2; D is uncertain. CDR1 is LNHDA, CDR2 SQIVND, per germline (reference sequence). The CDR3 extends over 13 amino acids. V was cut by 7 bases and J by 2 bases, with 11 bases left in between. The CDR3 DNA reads TGTGCCAGTACCCTATCGGGGAACTATGGCTACACCTTC. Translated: CASTLSGNYGYTF.

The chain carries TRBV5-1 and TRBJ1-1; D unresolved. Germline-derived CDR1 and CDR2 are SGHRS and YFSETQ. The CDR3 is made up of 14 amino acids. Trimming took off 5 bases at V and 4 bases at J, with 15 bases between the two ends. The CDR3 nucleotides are TGCGCCAGCAGGATTATCCTCACGGGCACTGAAGCTTTCTTT. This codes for CASRIILTGTEAFF.

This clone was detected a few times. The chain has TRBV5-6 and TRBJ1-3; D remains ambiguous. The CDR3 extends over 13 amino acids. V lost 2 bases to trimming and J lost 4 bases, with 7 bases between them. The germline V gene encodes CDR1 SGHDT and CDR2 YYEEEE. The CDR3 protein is CASSLGVGNTIYF. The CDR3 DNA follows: TGTGCCAGCAGCTTAGGAGTCGGAAACACCATATATTTT.

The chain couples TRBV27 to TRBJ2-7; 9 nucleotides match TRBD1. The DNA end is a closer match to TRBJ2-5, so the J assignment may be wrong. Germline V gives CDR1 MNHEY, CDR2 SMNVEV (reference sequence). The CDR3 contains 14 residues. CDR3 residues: CASSLRDREGTQYF. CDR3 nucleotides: TGTGCCAGCAGTTTAAGGGACAGGGAAGGGACCCAGTACTTC.

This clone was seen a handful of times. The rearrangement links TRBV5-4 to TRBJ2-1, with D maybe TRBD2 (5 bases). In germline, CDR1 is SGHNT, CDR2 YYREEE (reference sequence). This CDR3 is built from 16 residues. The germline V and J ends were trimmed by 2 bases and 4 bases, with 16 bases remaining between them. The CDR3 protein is CASSLPGSTLYNEQFF. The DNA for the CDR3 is TGTGCCAGCAGCTTACCGGGGAGCACCTTATACAATGAGCAGTTCTTC.